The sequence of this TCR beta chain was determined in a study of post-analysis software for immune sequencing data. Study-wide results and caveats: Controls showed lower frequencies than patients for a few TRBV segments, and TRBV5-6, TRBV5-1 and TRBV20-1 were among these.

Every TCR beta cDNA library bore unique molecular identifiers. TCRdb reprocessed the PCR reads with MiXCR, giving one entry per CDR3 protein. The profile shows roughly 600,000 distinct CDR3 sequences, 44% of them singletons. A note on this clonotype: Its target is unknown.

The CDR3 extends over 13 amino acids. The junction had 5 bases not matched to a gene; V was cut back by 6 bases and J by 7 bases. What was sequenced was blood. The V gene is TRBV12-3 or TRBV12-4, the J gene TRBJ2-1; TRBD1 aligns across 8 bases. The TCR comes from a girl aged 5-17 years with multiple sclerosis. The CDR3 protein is CASSPDRANEQFF. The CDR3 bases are TGTGCCAGCAGCCCGGACAGGGCTAATGAGCAGTTCTTC.